This T cell receptor beta chain was captured in a study of T cell responses to AZD1222 COVID-19 vaccine. General study points: Baseline antibody screening turned up just six or seven seropositive AZD1222 recipients.

Turning to this clone: Its target is not known.

Sequencing used immunoSEQ multiplex PCR; TCRdb keeps in-frame clones, though not all of them. The sample lists fewer than 200,000 clones, roughly 89% seen once, with about 1.6% in the top ten. Germline assignment: CDR1 KGHSH and CDR2 LQKENI. The J segment lost 4 bases and the V segment lost 4 bases, leaving 3 bases of the junction unmatched. The CDR3 runs 15 residues. Sequencing was performed on peripheral blood, taken on day 0 of AZD1222 vaccination. This receptor was obtained from an adult in good health. The chain carries TRBV18 and TRBJ1-5; 11 positions agree with TRBD1. CDR3 protein: CASSQGQGGNQPQHF. CDR3 sequence (DNA): TGTGCCAGCTCACAGGGACAGGGGGGGAATCAGCCCCAGCATTTT.